Sequencing of this TCR beta chain was carried out in a study of CD8 T cells in Susac syndrome. Study results and caveats: TCR sequencing and HLA analysis covered a relatively small number of individuals.

The individuals used as controls were healthy donors who had been matched for both age and sex. This CDR3 contains 16 residues. Trimming took off 2 bases at V and 0 bases at J, with 14 bases between the two ends. The germline V gene has CDR1 LGHDT and CDR2 YNNKEL (reference sequence). RNA in amounts of about 0.5 to 1 ug was reverse transcribed with random hexamers. TCR beta CDR3 was amplified by immunoSEQ multiplex PCR. This amplification extended across 54 Vbeta and 13 Jbeta segments. Each CDR3 protein gets one entry after TCRdb re-called the immunoSEQ multiplex PCR reads with MiXCR. The sample has fewer than 250,000 distinct CDR3 sequences, around 93% seen once. This clonotype appeared a single time. Its antigen is unidentified.

Sequencing input: CD4+ T cells from PBMCs. This chain joins TRBV3-1 and TRBJ2-7; TRBD1 might be the D (6 bases). The TCR was taken from a human donor in good health. The CDR3 protein is CASSQHSGQISYEQYF. DNA of the CDR3: TGTGCCAGCAGCCAACATTCCGGACAGATCTCCTACGAGCAGTACTTC.